Below, one T cell receptor (beta chain) is given with its context. This entry belongs to a study of neoadjuvant anti-PD-1 for oral cavity cancer. As for the study in general: Around day 43, patients without progression received a fourth nivolumab dose before surgery.

The CDR3 sequence is 14 residues long. CDR1 MGHRA and CDR2 YSYEKL come from the germline V gene. V lost 0 bases and J 3 bases, leaving 8 bases between the germline ends. Libraries were prepared by immunoSEQ multiplex PCR; TCRdb keeps only in-frame clonotypes and omits some of them. This sample has over 80,000 clones, with 84% found just once. The sample consisted of PBMCs, taken before nivolumab (anti-PD-1) treatment. This receptor was taken from a person aged 40 to 85 with oral cavity squamous cell carcinoma. The chain recombines TRBV4-1 with TRBJ1-1; D might be TRBD1 (5 bases). The CDR3 region has the DNA TGCGCCAGCAGCCAAGAAGTCAGGGACACTGAAGCTTTCTTT. It encodes CASSQEVRDTEAFF.